This T cell receptor beta chain comes out of a study of cytomegalovirus exposure and HLA in healthy donors (dated by TCRdb to about 2017). About the full investigation: An earlier analysis of 587 of the donors reported about 250 Gb of sequence data and more than 90 million unique TCR beta sequences from about 179 million T cells. The aim of the study was to test whether cataloging public T cell receptors could identify signatures of past pathogen exposure. The number of typed donors differed by locus: 629-630 for A, B, C, DRB1 and DQB1; approximately 520 for DQA1; some 610 for DPA1; and about 450 for DPB1. In a later analysis, previously published TCR beta repertoires from 670 or so donors were re-analyzed and high-resolution HLA genotyping was added so that TCR occurrence patterns could be studied. In an earlier analysis of over 550 of the donors, high-throughput TCR beta sequencing was used to judge whether each TCR beta V gene segment behaved as functional or pseudogenic. An early release that covered 640 HLA-typed donors contained approximately 320 gigabases of sequencing data and 75 million to 100 million unique TCR sequences. Among around 400 genotyped donors of the cohort, an average of roughly 230,000 unique TCR beta nucleotide sequences was sequenced per donor, of which approximately 18% were non-productive. To predict cytomegalovirus infection status, the study brought together high-throughput TCR immunosequencing, statistical association of individual TCRs with disease status, and machine learning. Class I and class II HLA loci were covered by the typing at four-digit resolution. In a later genetic analysis, genome-wide SNP genotypes for about three fifths of the roughly 670 donors were used, and that subset was treated as a discovery cohort. The study profiled the T cell repertoires of about 720 subjects by immunosequencing and related them to cytomegalovirus serostatus. All discovery cohort repertoires had been generated on a single sequencing platform. The genetic ancestry cluster associated with self-reported Caucasian donors included 81% of the 300 to 450 genotyped donors. In addition to the first cohort of around 670 subjects, a separate validation cohort of approximately 130 different subjects was used. The later analysis used no new phenotypic data to find candidate immune exposures, relying instead on TCR beta sequences and their occurrence across donors. Because of strong linkage in the cohort, 5 or 6 DR-DQ haplotypes were treated as single units for association and clustering. Alongside the repertoire data, information on donor age, sex, ethnicity and CMV serostatus was compiled. Study-wide conclusions, independent of this receptor: According to a later analysis, most CMV-associated TCR beta chains appeared to be HLA-restricted, and the HLA associations seemed to be driven largely by CMV exposure. A cluster of highly shared sequence variants was judged likely to represent a technical artifact of the sequencing pipeline. Because counts were too low, about 17 rarely observed V segments, including chromosome 9 orphons, were excluded from the earlier analysis of roughly 580 of the donors. According to a later analysis, parvovirus B19, influenza, CMV and Epstein-Barr virus appeared linked to several top co-occurrence clusters. Broadly in line with IMGT annotations, most TCR beta V segments showed up in productive rearrangements about 90% or about 30% of the time in an earlier analysis of some 590 of the donors. Only TCR beta chains were sequenced in this cohort, and the absence of alpha or paired-chain data limited detectable features. Because some donors lacked HLA typing at each locus, the association tests relied only on the typed subset. In a later genetic analysis, a missense DCLRE1C variant was associated with V-gene and J-gene trimming of TCR beta chains, and the association was replicated in an independent cohort. CMV serostatus was the only immune exposure information available for the cohort. A later analysis associated about 18,000 TCR beta sequences with specific HLA alleles at a false discovery rate of 0.05. A total of fewer than 200 TCR beta chains were listed by the study as associated with cytomegalovirus. In a later genetic analysis, fewer N-insertions in productive TCRs were reported among donors in an Asian-associated ancestry cluster than the roughly 670-donor mean. In a later analysis, the rate of TCR association differed among HLA loci, with DRB1 alleles having the most associated TCRs and HLA-C alleles having the fewest. Strong co-occurrence of HLA alleles, especially DR and DQ, made assigning TCR associations to individual alleles difficult. Sequencing depth was assumed to be roughly uniform across donors in the presence/absence analyses, though that assumption may not hold. Cytomegalovirus status was reported to be diagnosed by the classifier with high specificity and sensitivity in both the original and validation cohorts. It was suggested by the authors that the approach could potentially be generalized to other disease states and immunological phenotypes. Because the 87-base-pair reads could not distinguish some IMGT-functional V segments, including TRBV6-2 and TRBV6-3, those segments were excluded. Three of the identified cytomegalovirus-associated TCR beta chains were confirmed in vitro to be specific for cytomegalovirus antigens. A further reported finding was that TCR beta sequences accurately predicted the HLA-A and HLA-B alleles for most subjects in the first cohort. Linkage disequilibrium might explain the correlated functional status among segregating V segments, but an unknown experimental factor could not be ruled out. Compared with equally common non-associated chains, HLA-associated TCR beta chains in a later analysis were more clonally expanded and had lower generation probabilities. While some public TCRs were present in many individuals, most TCR sequences turned up only very rarely across donors.

In total, around 600 healthy bone marrow donors made up the cohort. At the time of sampling, every cohort member was nominally healthy, though immune exposures that went unrecorded were likely present. The donor tested CMV seropositive and was one of the 289 seropositive cohort members. A peripheral blood sample was provided by each donor, and peripheral blood mononuclear cells were used for TCR beta sequencing. Genomic DNA extraction from the blood cell samples was performed with the Qiagen DNeasy Blood Extraction Kit. A remark on this clone: Its antigen is still unknown. No base qualities exist here, and no much larger clone lies one base off it.

To prepare the library, the immunoSEQ multiplex PCR assay was applied. For the multiplex PCR, a mixture combining 60 forward primers for TCR Vbeta segments and 13 reverse primers for TCR Jbeta segments was used. A multiplex PCR assay on genomic DNA amplified the CDR3 region of rearranged TCR beta genes. The amplified TCR beta libraries were sequenced on the Illumina HiSeq System as 87-base-pair reads. As for how the authors treated the data: A later analysis tallied 75 million to 85 million unique TCR beta chains across the approximately 670 repertoires, and about 12 million of those chains were shared by two or more donors. Raw reads were error-corrected and collapsed into unique sequences by a nearest-neighbor algorithm in which closely related sequences were merged to remove PCR and sequencing errors. Alignment of CDR3 sequences to IMGT reference sequences was used to assign V, D and J gene segments. Each retained sequence needed at least a six-nucleotide match to both a V gene segment and a J gene segment. Rearrangements were classified as productive when the CDR3 lacked stop codons and remained in frame with V and J, and all other rearrangements were classified as non-productive. Following IMGT convention, CDR3 was defined as the stretch from the second conserved V-encoded cysteine up to the conserved J-encoded phenylalanine. The earlier analysis of some 540 of the donors excluded any sequence lacking an unambiguous match to a single V gene segment. An earlier analysis of under 750 of the donors called V segments functional above 56.7% productive rearrangements and segregating when the between-donor standard deviation exceeded 5%. A statistical classification framework was built to diagnose cytomegalovirus status from the catalog of TCR beta chain sequences. V and J gene assignment, in a later analysis, came from comparing TCR nucleotide sequences with IMGT/GENE-DB human TR gene sequences. Using the TCRdist pipeline, a later analysis assigned CDR3 sequences along with most-parsimonious VDJ recombination scenarios. In a later analysis, every TCR beta chain was defined by the combination of its CDR3 amino acid sequence and its V-gene family, and reads without a unique V-gene family were dropped. To address suspected cross-contamination and a sequencing artifact, a later analysis removed several hundred highly shared, low-generation-probability nucleotide sequences. In a later analysis, a clonal expansion index for each public chain was calculated from normalized within-repertoire ranks of inferred template counts. In a later analysis, generation probabilities were computed with a VDJ recombination model fitted to out-of-frame rearrangements, and the resulting probabilities were checked against IGoR. Hypergeometric tests were used in a later analysis to score TCR-TCR, TCR-HLA and TCR-CMV co-occurrence, with a repertoire-size bias correction applied to the TCR pairs. A later analysis estimated false discovery rates by permuting HLA or CMV assignments 20 times. In a later analysis, co-occurring TCRs were grouped using DBSCAN, with TCRdist sequence similarity added in when clustering inside HLA-allele-positive subsets. Repertoires with fewer than 30,000 or more than 120,000 public chains, plus five repertoires with anomalous nucleotide sharing, were excluded from co-occurrence clustering. TCRdb retrieved this table from immuneACCESS and kept in-frame rearrangements only. Not all clones are present; in checked studies, unresolved V genes account for under half, and no reason is known for the remainder. The DNA gave D and trimming, while V, J and clone size come from that table. This sample has around 91,000 clones in its table, and 78% of those were observed once. Around 2.3% of the sample lies in the top ten.

CDR1 KGHSH and CDR2 LQKENI were looked up in the germline V gene. Trimming removed 2 bases from V and 1 base from J; the gene matches leave 6 bases unexplained. There are 16 amino acids in the CDR3, from cysteine to phenylalanine inclusive. CDR3 DNA is the only sequence kept; it has 48 bases, read in frame from the first base. Rearrangement joined TRBV18 to TRBJ1-1, and 8 bases in between align with TRBD1. The TCR originated in a male donor in good health and CMV-seropositive. The sequenced sample was PBMCs. The CDR3 region: CASSPNYGQGNTEAFF. The DNA sequence is TGTGCCAGCTCACCAAATTATGGACAGGGGAACACTGAAGCTTTCTTT.